This T cell receptor beta chain is drawn from a study of cytomegalovirus exposure and HLA in healthy donors (TCRdb year 2017). At the level of the whole study: In an earlier analysis of fewer than 750 of the donors, roughly 300 Gb of sequence data and approximately 120 million unique TCR beta sequences from about 180 million T cells were reported. A later genetic analysis used genome-wide SNP genotypes for about 65% of the 666 donors, treating that subset as a discovery cohort. HLA typing included class I and class II loci at four-digit resolution. The study used immunosequencing to profile the T cell repertoires of several hundred subjects and linked those repertoires to cytomegalovirus serostatus. Along with the approximately 700-subject first cohort, a separate validation cohort of some 130 different subjects was used. Around 330 gigabases of sequencing data and around 80 million unique TCR sequences made up an early release that covered approximately 700 HLA-typed donors. To study patterns of TCR occurrence, a later analysis re-analyzed previously published TCR beta repertoires from 650 to 750 donors and added high-resolution HLA genotyping. Roughly 5 DR-DQ haplotypes were handled as single units for association and clustering because linkage in the cohort was strong. Every repertoire in the discovery cohort had been generated on one and the same sequencing platform. Typing coverage varied by locus: roughly 629-630 donors for A, B, C, DRB1 and DQB1; around 560 for DQA1; some 610 for DPA1; roughly 450 for DPB1. In the later analysis, no new phenotypic data were used to find candidate immune exposures; instead, reliance was placed on TCR beta sequences and their occurrence across donors. An earlier analysis of 587 of the donors used high-throughput TCR beta sequencing to judge whether each TCR beta V gene segment behaved as functional or pseudogenic. Of the roughly 400 genotyped donors, approximately 80% fell in the genetic ancestry cluster associated with self-reported Caucasian donors. The study aimed to test whether cataloging public T cell receptors could reveal signatures of past pathogen exposure. Donor age, sex, ethnicity and CMV serostatus were collected together with the repertoire data. High-throughput TCR immunosequencing, statistical association of individual TCRs with disease status, and machine learning were combined to predict cytomegalovirus infection status. Among some 400 genotyped donors of the cohort, an average of about 220,000 unique TCR beta nucleotide sequences was sequenced per donor, of which about 19% were non-productive. Summary of the overall study and its limitations: Broadly in line with IMGT annotations, most TCR beta V segments showed up in productive rearrangements about 87% or about 30% of the time in an earlier analysis of about 500 of the donors. Because counts were too low, about 17 rarely observed V segments, including chromosome 9 orphons, were excluded from the earlier analysis of 587 of the donors. According to the authors, the approach could potentially be generalized to other disease states and immunological phenotypes. In a later genetic analysis, a missense DCLRE1C variant was associated with V-gene and J-gene trimming of TCR beta chains, and the association was replicated in an independent cohort. The study listed over 150 TCR beta chains as associated with cytomegalovirus. A further reported finding was that TCR beta sequences accurately predicted the HLA-A and HLA-B alleles for most subjects in the first cohort. The classifier was reported to diagnose cytomegalovirus status with high specificity and sensitivity in both the original cohort and the validation cohort. In a later genetic analysis, fewer N-insertions in productive TCRs were reported among donors in an Asian-associated ancestry cluster than the approximately 670-donor mean. According to a later analysis, TCR association rates differed among HLA loci, with DRB1 alleles showing the most associated TCRs and HLA-C alleles showing the fewest. Strong co-occurrence of HLA alleles, especially DR and DQ, made assigning TCR associations to individual alleles difficult. A cluster of highly shared sequence variants was judged likely to be a technical artifact of the sequencing pipeline. The cohort was sequenced for TCR beta chains only, and without alpha or paired-chain data the features that could be detected were limited. Sequencing depth was assumed to be roughly uniform across donors in the presence/absence analyses, though that assumption may not hold. CMV serostatus was the only immune exposure information available for the cohort. In a later analysis, HLA-associated TCR beta chains were found to be more clonally expanded and to have lower generation probabilities than equally common non-associated chains. According to a later analysis, most CMV-associated TCR beta chains appeared to be HLA-restricted, and the HLA associations seemed to be driven largely by CMV exposure. Because HLA typing was unavailable for some donors at each locus, only the typed subset was used in association tests. At a false discovery rate of 0.05, a later analysis linked around 15,000 TCR beta sequences to specific HLA alleles. The 87-base-pair reads could not distinguish some IMGT-functional V segments, including TRBV6-2 and TRBV6-3, so those segments were excluded. A later analysis reported that several top co-occurrence clusters appeared linked to parvovirus B19, influenza, CMV and Epstein-Barr virus. Linkage disequilibrium might explain the correlated functional status among segregating V segments, but an unknown experimental factor could not be ruled out. In vitro tests confirmed that three of the cytomegalovirus-associated TCR beta chains recognize cytomegalovirus antigens. Across donors, most TCR sequences were observed very rarely, whereas some public TCRs were present in many individuals.

V gives up 2 bases and J gives up 1 base, and the segment between their germline ends measures 12 bases. The CDR3 runs 15 residues from the cysteine to the phenylalanine. Just the 45-base CDR3 DNA is kept, in frame starting at base 1. CDR1 SGDLS and CDR2 YYNGEE are derived from the germline V gene. To prepare the library, the immunoSEQ multiplex PCR assay was applied. For the multiplex PCR, a mixture combining 60 forward primers for TCR Vbeta segments and 13 reverse primers for TCR Jbeta segments was used. A multiplex PCR assay on genomic DNA amplified the CDR3 region of rearranged TCR beta genes. The Illumina HiSeq System was used to sequence the amplified TCR beta libraries as 87-base-pair reads. In the source study's methods: A later analysis tallied around 87 million unique TCR beta chains across the 550 to 850 repertoires, and some 10 million of those chains were shared by two or more donors. Raw reads were error-corrected and collapsed into unique sequences by a nearest-neighbor algorithm in which closely related sequences were merged to remove PCR and sequencing errors. V, D and J gene segments were assigned by aligning CDR3 sequences to IMGT reference sequences. For a sequence to be retained, at least a six-nucleotide match to both a V gene segment and a J gene segment was required. A rearrangement counted as productive if the CDR3 had no stop codons and remained in frame with V and J, and every other rearrangement counted as non-productive. Following IMGT convention, CDR3 was defined as the stretch from the second conserved V-encoded cysteine to the conserved J-encoded phenylalanine. The earlier analysis of a few hundred of the donors excluded any sequence lacking an unambiguous match to a single V gene segment. An earlier analysis of fewer than 650 of the donors classified V segments as functional when productive rearrangements were above 56.7% and as segregating when the standard deviation between donors was above 5%. A statistical classification framework was built for diagnosing cytomegalovirus status from the catalog of TCR beta chain sequences. In a later analysis, TCR nucleotide sequences were compared against IMGT/GENE-DB human TR gene sequences so that V and J genes could be assigned. The TCRdist pipeline was used in a later analysis to assign CDR3 sequences and most-parsimonious VDJ recombination scenarios. A later analysis defined each TCR beta chain by its CDR3 amino acid sequence plus V-gene family, and excluded reads lacking a unique V-gene family. To address suspected cross-contamination and a sequencing artifact, a later analysis removed a few hundred highly shared, low-generation-probability nucleotide sequences. For each public chain, a later analysis derived a clonal expansion index from normalized ranks of inferred template counts within each repertoire. A later analysis computed generation probabilities with a VDJ recombination model fitted to out-of-frame rearrangements, and checked the results against IGoR. In a later analysis, hypergeometric tests were used to score TCR-TCR, TCR-HLA and TCR-CMV co-occurrence, with a repertoire-size bias correction applied to TCR pairs. In a later analysis, false discovery rates were estimated by permuting HLA or CMV assignments 20 times. In a later analysis, co-occurring TCRs were grouped using DBSCAN, and TCRdist sequence similarity was added for clustering within HLA-allele-positive subsets. For co-occurrence clustering, repertoires with fewer than 30,000 or more than 120,000 public chains were excluded, along with 5 or 6 repertoires with anomalous nucleotide sharing. TCRdb mirrors the immuneACCESS table, restricted to in-frame sequences. Some clones are absent from its copies; in checked studies, under half trace to an unresolved V gene, and the reason for the others is unknown. That table is the source of V, J and clone size, and D and trimming were worked out from the DNA. In this sample the table shows around 120,000 clones, roughly 80% of which occur a single time. 0.2% to 0.3% of the sample is taken by the ten largest.

The cohort consisted of 670 or so healthy bone marrow donors. At the time of sampling, every cohort member was nominally healthy, though immune exposures that went unrecorded were likely present. The donor was CMV seronegative and belonged to the group of approximately 320 seronegative cohort members. Each donor provided a peripheral blood sample, and peripheral blood mononuclear cells were used for TCR beta sequencing. Genomic DNA extraction from the blood cell samples was performed with the Qiagen DNeasy Blood Extraction Kit. Points on this clone: Its binding antigen is unknown. Base qualities are not recorded, but no much larger clone differs from it by a single base.

Sequenced: PBMCs. The V gene is TRBV9 and the J gene is TRBJ2-5; TRBD1 is possibly the D segment (6 matching bases). This TCR came from a man aged 50-59 years in good health and CMV-seronegative. The base sequence is TGTGCCAGCAGCGTCAGGGGTAGTTTCCAAGAGACCCAGTACTTC. Its product reads: CASSVRGSFQETQYF.